Listed below are T cell receptor beta chains from one sample, sequenced in a study of blood T cell repertoires in COVID-19. Profiling relied on immunoSEQ multiplex PCR, and the TCRdb table lists in-frame clones only, not all of them. Among 58,000 or so clones listed, about 74% were seen once. Material: peripheral blood. The receptors come from an elderly woman with acute or convalescent COVID-19. Both conserved end residues are part of each CDR3. The D gene is left open where the match is weak. Rows may omit the clone size; those that give it use once, few, many or a size class.

>NA|TRBV15|TRBJ2-1|TRBD1
TGTGCCACCGAGGCGGGACAGGGCGCGGCGAATGAGCAGTTCTTC
CATEAGQGAANEQFF
>NA|TRBV10-3|TRBJ1-1|TRBD1
TGTGCCATCAGTGAGCAGGGGGCCGCTTTCTTT
CAISEQGAAFF
>NA|TRBV18|TRBJ2-7|TRBD2
TGTGCCAGCTCACCTCGCGGGAGTTCCTACGAGCAGTACTTC
CASSPRGSSYEQYF
>NA|TRBV6-6|TRBJ2-1|TRBD2
TGTGCCATCCGTGGCGGGGGATACAATGAGCAGTTCTTC
CAIRGGGYNEQFF
>NA|TRBV29-1|TRBJ2-5|NA
TGCAGCGTTGAAGGTCCGTCAGGGGAAGAGACCCAGTACTTC
CSVEGPSGEETQYF
>NA|TRBV5-1|TRBJ2-1|TRBD2
TGCGCCAGCAGCTTGGACCTAGCGGGAGGAAATGAGCAGTTCTTC
CASSLDLAGGNEQFF
>NA|TRBV21-1|TRBJ2-5|NA
TGTGCCAGCCGCCCAGGGGAGACCCAGTACTTC
CASRPGETQYF
>NA|TRBV14|TRBJ1-1|NA
TGTGCCAGCAGCTCTTGGACAGTGAACACTGAAGCTTTCTTT
CASSSWTVNTEAFF
>NA|TRBV7-9|TRBJ1-1|NA
TGTGCCAGCAGCTCCAGACCTCTCCTCGGCAGCGAGACTGAAGCTTTCTTT
CASSSRPLLGSETEAFF
>NA|TRBV4-3|TRBJ1-2|NA
TGCGCCAGCAGCCTGGAGGTAGCCATAGACTACTATGGCTACACCTTC
CASSLEVAIDYYGYTF
>NA|TRBV6-5|TRBJ2-1|TRBD2
TGTGCCAGCAGGGGCGGGGGACTAGCGTTCTTC
CASRGGGLAFF
>once|TRBV7-2|TRBJ2-7|TRBD1
TGTGCCAGCAGCTGGGACAGGGATGTCAACGAGCAGTACTTC
CASSWDRDVNEQYF
>few|TRBV20-1|TRBJ2-3|TRBD2
TGCAGTGCTAGTGCGGGAGCTACAGATACGCAGTATTTT
CSASAGATDTQYF
>once|TRBV7-9|TRBJ2-1|TRBD2
TGTGCCAGCAGCTTGGGCCGGACTAGCGGACTTGAGCAGTTCTTC
CASSLGRTSGLEQFF